This T cell receptor beta chain was sequenced for a study of cytomegalovirus exposure and HLA in healthy donors. Study in general: Earlier findings included 100 million to 130 million unique TCR beta sequences obtained from 150 million to 200 million T cells.

This clone was counted between two and nine times. V was shortened by 0 bases and J by 3 bases, with 12 bases between the two germline ends. Looked up from germline, CDR1 is GTSNPN and CDR2 is SVGIG (reference sequence). CDR3 length: 15 residues. Both 60 Vbeta primers and 13 Jbeta primers went into the PCR. Data came from immunoSEQ multiplex PCR; TCRdb stores just in-frame clones and leaves some out. This table holds 100,000 or so clones, 60% to 70% found once. The sequenced sample was PBMCs. The sequence was collected from a woman in her 30s in good health and CMV-seronegative. The genes are TRBV30 and TRBJ1-5, with a weak D call TRBD1 (6 bases). CDR3 sequence (DNA): TGTGCCTGGAGTGTAGGAAACAGGGCCAATCAGCCCCAGCATTTT. This codes for CAWSVGNRANQPQHF.